This T cell receptor (beta chain) was observed in a study of T cells expressing NK-cell markers. Study-wide context: Sorted T-cell subsets CD3+CD56+NKG2C+, CD3+CD56+NKG2C- and CD3+CD56-NKG2C+ were TCR beta-sequenced. There were seven HCMV-seropositive donors and one seronegative donor among the eight sequenced.

UMIs were included in TCR beta cDNA generated by 5'RACE template switching. TCRdb re-analyzed the 5' RACE reads; it lists each CDR3 protein once, without DNA. This listing includes a few hundred thousand distinct CDR3 sequences. The study's findings and limits: The study found these clonotypes also leading the CD3+CD56-NKG2C+ fraction in several donors.

The germline gives CDR1 SGHTA, CDR2 FQGNSA. The CDR3 totals 18 residues. Of note for this clonotype: Its antigen remains unknown.

Sequences were obtained from blood T cells: a sorted CD56 or NKG2C T cell subset, CD4+ or CD8+ T cells, or bulk PBMC T cells (not recorded which). This TCR was sampled from a man between 18 and 29 years old in good health. The V gene is TRBV7-2, the J gene TRBJ2-2; TCRdb selects TRBD2, and the lack of DNA leaves this call unchecked. This CDR3 is CASSNKAGTRWEAGELFF. The full variable domain, with the rest looked up from reference TRBV7-2 and TRBJ2-2, is GAGVSQSPSNKVTEKGKDVELRCDPISGHTALYWYRQSLGQGLEFLIYFQGNSAPDKSGLPSDRFSAERTGGSVSTLTIQRTQQEDSAVYLCASSNKAGTRWEAGELFFGEGSRLTVL.